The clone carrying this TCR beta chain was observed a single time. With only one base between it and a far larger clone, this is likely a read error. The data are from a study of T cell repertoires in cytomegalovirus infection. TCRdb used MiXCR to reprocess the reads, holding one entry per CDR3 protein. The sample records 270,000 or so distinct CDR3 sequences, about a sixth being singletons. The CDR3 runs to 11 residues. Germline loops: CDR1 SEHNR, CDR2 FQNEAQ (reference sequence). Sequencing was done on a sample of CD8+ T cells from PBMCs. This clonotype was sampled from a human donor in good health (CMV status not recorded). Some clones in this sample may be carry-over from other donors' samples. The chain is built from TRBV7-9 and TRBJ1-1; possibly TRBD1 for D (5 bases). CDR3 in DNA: TGTACCAGCACGGGGGGCACTGAAGCTTTCTTT. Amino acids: CTSTGGTEAFF.